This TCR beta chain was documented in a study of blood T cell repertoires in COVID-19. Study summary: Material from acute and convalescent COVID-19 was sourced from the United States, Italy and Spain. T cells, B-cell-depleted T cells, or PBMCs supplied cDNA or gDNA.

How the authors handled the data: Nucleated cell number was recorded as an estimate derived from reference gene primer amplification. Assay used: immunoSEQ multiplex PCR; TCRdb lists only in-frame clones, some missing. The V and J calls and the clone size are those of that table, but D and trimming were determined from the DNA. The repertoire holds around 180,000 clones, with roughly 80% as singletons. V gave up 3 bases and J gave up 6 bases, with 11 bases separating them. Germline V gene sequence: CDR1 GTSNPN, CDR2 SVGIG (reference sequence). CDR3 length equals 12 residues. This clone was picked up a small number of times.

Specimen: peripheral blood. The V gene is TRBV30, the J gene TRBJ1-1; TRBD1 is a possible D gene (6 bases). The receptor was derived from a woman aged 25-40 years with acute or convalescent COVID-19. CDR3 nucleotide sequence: TGTGCCTGGAGCCAGGGGACCGCTGAAGCTTTCTTT. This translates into CAWSQGTAEAFF.